The clone carrying this TCR beta chain was seen a few times. The antigen remains undetermined. This sample is drawn from a study of identical twins. Study findings and constraints: Insertions were fewer in abundant cord blood beta clonotypes, whereas memory repertoires showed none of this pattern.

The CDR3 runs to 13 residues. Trimming pared 3 bases from V and 2 bases from J, leaving 7 bases between. Germline V gene data show CDR1 as KGHSH and CDR2 as LQKENI. Template switching added a universal primer site; cDNA carried unique molecular identifiers. TCRdb ran MiXCR on the 5' RACE reads and lists one entry per CDR3 protein. The top ten clones hold around 13% of a sample with some 790,000 distinct CDR3 sequences, 15% to 20% of them seen once. The same data also went into a second study, on T cells expressing NK-cell markers.

The TCR sequence derives from a woman younger than 30 in good health. This chain joins TRBV18 and TRBJ1-1; no clear D. Sequenced material: PBMCs. CDR3 protein: CASSPLQNTEAFF. The DNA of the CDR3 is TGTGCCAGCTCACCCCTTCAAAACACTGAAGCTTTCTTT.